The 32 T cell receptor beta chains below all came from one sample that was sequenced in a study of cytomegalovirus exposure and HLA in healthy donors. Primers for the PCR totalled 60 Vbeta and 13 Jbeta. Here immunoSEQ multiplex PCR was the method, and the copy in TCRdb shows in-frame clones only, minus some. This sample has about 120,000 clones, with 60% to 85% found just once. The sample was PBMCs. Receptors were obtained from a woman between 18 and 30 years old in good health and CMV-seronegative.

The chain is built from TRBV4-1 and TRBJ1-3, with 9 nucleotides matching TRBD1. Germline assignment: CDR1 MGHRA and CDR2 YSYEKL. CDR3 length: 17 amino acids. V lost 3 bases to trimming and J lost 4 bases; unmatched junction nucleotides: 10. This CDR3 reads CASSHSRTGVGGNTIYF. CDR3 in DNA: TGCGCCAGCAGCCACTCCAGGACAGGGGTGGGGGGAAACACCATATATTTT.

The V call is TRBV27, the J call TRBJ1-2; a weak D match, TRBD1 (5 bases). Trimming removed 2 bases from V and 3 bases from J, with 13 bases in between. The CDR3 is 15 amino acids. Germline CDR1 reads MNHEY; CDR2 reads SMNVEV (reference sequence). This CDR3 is CASSLSRVPYYGYTF. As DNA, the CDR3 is TGTGCCAGCAGTTTAAGCAGGGTACCCTACTATGGCTACACCTTC.

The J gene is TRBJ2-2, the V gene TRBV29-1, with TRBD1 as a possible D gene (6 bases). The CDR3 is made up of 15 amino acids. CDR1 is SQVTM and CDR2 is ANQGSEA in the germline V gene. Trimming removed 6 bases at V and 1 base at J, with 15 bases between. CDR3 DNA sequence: TGCAGCGTGGACTCAGGGGTTTTGAACACCGGGGAGCTGTTTTTT. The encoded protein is CSVDSGVLNTGELFF.

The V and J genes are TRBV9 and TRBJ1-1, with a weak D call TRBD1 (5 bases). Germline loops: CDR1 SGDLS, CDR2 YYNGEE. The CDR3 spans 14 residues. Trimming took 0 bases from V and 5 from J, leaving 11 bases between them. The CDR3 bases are TGTGCCAGCAGCGTAGAGGGTGGGGGGACTGAAGCTTTCTTT. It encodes CASSVEGGGTEAFF.

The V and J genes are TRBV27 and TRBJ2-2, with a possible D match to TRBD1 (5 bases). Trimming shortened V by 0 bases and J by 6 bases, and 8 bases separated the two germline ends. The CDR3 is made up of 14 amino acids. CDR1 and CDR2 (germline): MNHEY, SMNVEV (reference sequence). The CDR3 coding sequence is TGTGCCAGCAGTTTATCTAGGGGTTCCGGGGAGCTGTTTTTT. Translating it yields CASSLSRGSGELFF.

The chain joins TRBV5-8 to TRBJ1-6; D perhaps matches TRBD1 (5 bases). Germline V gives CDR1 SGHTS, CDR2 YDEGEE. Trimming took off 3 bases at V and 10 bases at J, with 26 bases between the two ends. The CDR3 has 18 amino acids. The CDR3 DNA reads TGTGCCAGCAGCTCCCGTGCCGCCCGGCCAGGCCCAGGGTCACCCCTCCACTTT. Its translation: CASSSRAARPGPGSPLHF.

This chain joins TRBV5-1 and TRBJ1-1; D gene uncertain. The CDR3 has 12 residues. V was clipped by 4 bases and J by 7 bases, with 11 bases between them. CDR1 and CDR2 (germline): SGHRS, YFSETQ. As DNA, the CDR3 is TGCGCCAGCAGCGAAAACAGACATGAAGCTTTCTTT. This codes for CASSENRHEAFF.

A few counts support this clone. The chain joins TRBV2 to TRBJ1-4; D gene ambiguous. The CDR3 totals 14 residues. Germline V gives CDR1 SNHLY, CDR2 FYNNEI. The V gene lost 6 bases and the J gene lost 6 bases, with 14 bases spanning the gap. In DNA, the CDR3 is TGTGCCAGCAGCTTAACGGGTCAAGATGAAAAACTGTTTTTT. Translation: CASSLTGQDEKLFF. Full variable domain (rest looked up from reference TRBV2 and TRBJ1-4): EPEVTQTPSHQVTQMGQEVILRCVPISNHLYFYWYRQILGQKVEFLVSFYNNEISEKSEIFDDQFSVERPDGSNFTLKIRSTKLEDSAMYFCASSLTGQDEKLFFGSGTQLSVL.

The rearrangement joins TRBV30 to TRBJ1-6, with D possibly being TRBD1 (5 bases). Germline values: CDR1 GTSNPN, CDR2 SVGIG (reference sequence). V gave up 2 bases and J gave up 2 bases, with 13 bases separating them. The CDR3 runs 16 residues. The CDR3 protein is CAWSWGGSTYNSPLHF. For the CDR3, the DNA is TGTGCCTGGAGTTGGGGGGGAAGTACCTATAATTCACCCCTCCACTTT.

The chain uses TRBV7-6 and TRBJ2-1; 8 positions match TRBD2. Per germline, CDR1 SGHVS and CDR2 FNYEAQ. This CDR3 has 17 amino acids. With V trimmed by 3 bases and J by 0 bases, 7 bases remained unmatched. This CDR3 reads CASSFRSGTSSYNEQFF. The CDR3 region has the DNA TGTGCCAGCAGCTTCAGATCCGGGACTAGCTCCTACAATGAGCAGTTCTTC. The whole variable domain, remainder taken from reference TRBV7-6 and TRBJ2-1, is GAGVSQSPRYKVTKRGQDVALRCDPISGHVSLYWYRQALGQGPEFLTYFNYEAQQDKSGLPNDRFSAERPEGSISTLTIQRTEQRDSAMYRCASSFRSGTSSYNEQFFGPGTRLTVL.

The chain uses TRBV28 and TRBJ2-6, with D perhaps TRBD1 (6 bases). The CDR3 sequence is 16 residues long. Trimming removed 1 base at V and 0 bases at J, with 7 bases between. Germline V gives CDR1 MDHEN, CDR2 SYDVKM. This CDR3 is CASSLLQGSGANVLTF. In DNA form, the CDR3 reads TGTGCCAGCAGTTTATTACAGGGCTCTGGGGCCAACGTCCTGACTTTC.

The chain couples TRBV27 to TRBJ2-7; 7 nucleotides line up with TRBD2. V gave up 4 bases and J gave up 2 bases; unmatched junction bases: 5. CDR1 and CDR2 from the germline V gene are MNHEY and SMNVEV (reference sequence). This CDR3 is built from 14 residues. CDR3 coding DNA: TGTGCCAGCAGTTCAGCGGGGCGAGCCTACGAGCAGTACTTC. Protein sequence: CASSSAGRAYEQYF.

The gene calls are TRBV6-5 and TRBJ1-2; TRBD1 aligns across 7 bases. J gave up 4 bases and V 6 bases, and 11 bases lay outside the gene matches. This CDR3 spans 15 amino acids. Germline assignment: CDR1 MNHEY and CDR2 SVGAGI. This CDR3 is CASSPRQGLAYGYTF. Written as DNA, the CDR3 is TGTGCCAGCAGCCCCAGACAGGGCCTGGCCTATGGCTACACCTTC.

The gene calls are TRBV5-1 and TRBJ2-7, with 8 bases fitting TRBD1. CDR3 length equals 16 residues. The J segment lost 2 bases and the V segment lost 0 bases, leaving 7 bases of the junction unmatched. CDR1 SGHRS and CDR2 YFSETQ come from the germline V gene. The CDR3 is CASSLGRDRPTYEQYF. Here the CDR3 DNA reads TGCGCCAGCAGCTTGGGAAGGGACAGGCCGACCTACGAGCAGTACTTC.

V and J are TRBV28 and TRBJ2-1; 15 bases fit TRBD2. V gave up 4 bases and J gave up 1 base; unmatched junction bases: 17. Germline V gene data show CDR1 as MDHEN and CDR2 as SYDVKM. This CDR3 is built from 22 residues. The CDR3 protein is CASSSGLAGGRGLSLSYNEQFF. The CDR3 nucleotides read TGTGCCAGCAGTTCTGGACTAGCGGGGGGGCGGGGGTTGAGTTTGTCCTACAATGAGCAGTTCTTC.

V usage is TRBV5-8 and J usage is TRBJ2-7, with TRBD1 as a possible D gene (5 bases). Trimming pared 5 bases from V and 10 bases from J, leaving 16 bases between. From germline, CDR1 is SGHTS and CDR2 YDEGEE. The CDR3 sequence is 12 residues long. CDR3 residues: CASSYRQRGQYF. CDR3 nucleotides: TGTGCCAGCAGTTACCGACAGAGAGGCCAGTACTTC.

CDR3 sequence reads: CASSTNMGKRGLGETQYF. DNA for the CDR3: TGTGCCAGCAGCACCAATATGGGCAAAAGGGGGCTGGGAGAGACCCAGTACTTC. The chain couples TRBV28 to TRBJ2-5, with 7 bases identical to TRBD1. Losses at the gene ends were 6 bases for V and 4 bases for J; bases not matched to a gene: 20. The CDR3 length is 18 residues. Germline V CDR1 and CDR2: MDHEN, SYDVKM. Using reference TRBV28 and TRBJ2-5 for the parts outside the CDR3, the full variable domain is DVKVTQSSRYLVKRTGEKVFLECVQDMDHENMFWYRQDPGLGLRLIYFSYDVKMKEKGDIPEGYSVSREKKERFSLILESASTNQTSMYLCASSTNMGKRGLGETQYFGPGTRLLVL.

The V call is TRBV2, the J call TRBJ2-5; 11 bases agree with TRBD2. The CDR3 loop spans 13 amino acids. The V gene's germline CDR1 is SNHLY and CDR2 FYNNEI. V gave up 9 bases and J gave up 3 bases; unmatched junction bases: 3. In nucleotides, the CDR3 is TGTGCCAGTACGGGACTAGCGGAAGAGACCCAGTACTTC. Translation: CASTGLAEETQYF.

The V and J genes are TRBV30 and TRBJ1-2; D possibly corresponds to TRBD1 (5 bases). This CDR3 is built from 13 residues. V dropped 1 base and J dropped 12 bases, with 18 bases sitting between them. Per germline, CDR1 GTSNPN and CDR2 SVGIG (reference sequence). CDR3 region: CAWSENLGLWHTF. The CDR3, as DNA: TGTGCCTGGAGTGAGAACTTGGGACTATGGCACACCTTC.

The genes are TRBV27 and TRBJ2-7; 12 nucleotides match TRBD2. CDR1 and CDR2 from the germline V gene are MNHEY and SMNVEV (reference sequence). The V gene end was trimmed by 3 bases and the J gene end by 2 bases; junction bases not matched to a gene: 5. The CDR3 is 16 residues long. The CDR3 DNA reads TGTGCCAGCAGTTTCCGGACTAGCGGGGTCACCTACGAGCAGTACTTC. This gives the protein CASSFRTSGVTYEQYF.

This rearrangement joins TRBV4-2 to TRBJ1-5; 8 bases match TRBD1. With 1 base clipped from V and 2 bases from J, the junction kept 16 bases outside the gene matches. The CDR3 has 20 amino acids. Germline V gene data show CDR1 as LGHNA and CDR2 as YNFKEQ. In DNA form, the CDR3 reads TGTGCCAGCAGCCAAGGGGAAGGACAGGGACAAGTTCTAGGCAATCAGCCCCAGCATTTT. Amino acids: CASSQGEGQGQVLGNQPQHF.

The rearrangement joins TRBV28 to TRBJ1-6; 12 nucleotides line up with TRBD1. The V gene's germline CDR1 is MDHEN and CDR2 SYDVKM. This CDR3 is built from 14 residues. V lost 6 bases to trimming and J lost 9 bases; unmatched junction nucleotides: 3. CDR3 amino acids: CASSPGQGASPLHF. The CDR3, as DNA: TGTGCCAGCAGCCCGGGACAGGGGGCTTCACCCCTCCACTTT.

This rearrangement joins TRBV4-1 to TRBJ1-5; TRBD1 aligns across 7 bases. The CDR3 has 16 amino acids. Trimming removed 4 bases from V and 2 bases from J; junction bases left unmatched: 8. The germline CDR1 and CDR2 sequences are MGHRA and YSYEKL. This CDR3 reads CASSPTQGLGNQPQHF. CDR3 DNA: TGCGCCAGCAGCCCAACACAGGGGCTCGGCAATCAGCCCCAGCATTTT.

CDR3 nucleotide sequence: TGCGCCAGCAGCCAAGGTCCAGGGGCTAAGCCCCAGCATTTT. Its translation is CASSQGPGAKPQHF. The V and J genes are TRBV4-1 and TRBJ1-5; tentative D call: TRBD1 (6 bases). From germline, CDR1 is MGHRA and CDR2 YSYEKL. The V end lost 1 base, the J end lost 8 bases, and 12 bases lay between the germline ends. This CDR3 comprises 14 residues.

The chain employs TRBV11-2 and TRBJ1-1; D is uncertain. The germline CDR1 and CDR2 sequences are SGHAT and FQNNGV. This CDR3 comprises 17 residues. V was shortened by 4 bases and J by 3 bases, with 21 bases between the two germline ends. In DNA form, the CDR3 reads TGTGCCAGCAGCTCCCTTCAGAGACAAGTGGAGGACACTGAAGCTTTCTTT. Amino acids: CASSSLQRQVEDTEAFF. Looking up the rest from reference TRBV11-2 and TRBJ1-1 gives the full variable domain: EAGVAQSPRYKIIEKRQSVAFWCNPISGHATLYWYQQILGQGPKLLIQFQNNGVVDDSQLPKDRFSAERLKGVDSTLKIQPAKLEDSAVYLCASSSLQRQVEDTEAFFGQGTRLTVV.

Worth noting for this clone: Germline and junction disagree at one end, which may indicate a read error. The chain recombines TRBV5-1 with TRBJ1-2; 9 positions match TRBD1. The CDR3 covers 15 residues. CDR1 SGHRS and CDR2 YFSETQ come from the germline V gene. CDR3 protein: CVSSDGTGWSYGYTF. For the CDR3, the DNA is TGCGTCAGCAGCGACGGGACAGGGTGGTCCTATGGCTACACCTTC.

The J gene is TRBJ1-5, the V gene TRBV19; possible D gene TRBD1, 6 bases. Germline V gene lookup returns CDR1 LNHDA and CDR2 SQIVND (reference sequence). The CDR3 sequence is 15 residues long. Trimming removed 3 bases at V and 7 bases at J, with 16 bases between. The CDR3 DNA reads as TGTGCCAGTAGTATCAGGGGTCCTGGGCAACAGCCCCAGCATTTT. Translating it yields CASSIRGPGQQPQHF.

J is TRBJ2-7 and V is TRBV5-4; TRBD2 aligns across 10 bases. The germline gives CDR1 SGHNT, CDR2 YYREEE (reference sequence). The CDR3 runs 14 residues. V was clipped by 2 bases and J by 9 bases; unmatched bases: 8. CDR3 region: CASSFSGGLTPQYF. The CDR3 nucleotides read TGTGCCAGCAGCTTTAGCGGGGGGCTGACGCCGCAGTACTTC.

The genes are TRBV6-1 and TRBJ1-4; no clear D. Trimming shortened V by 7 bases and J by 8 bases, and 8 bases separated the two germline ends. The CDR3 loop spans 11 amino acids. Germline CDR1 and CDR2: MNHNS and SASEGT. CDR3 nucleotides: TGTGCCAGCACCTTGGCCGAAAAACTGTTTTTT. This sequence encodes CASTLAEKLFF.

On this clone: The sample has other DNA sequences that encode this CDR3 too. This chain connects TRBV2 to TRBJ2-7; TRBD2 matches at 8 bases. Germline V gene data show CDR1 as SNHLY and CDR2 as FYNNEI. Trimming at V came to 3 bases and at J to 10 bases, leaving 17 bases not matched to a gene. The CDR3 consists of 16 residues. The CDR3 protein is CASSDPRTAGGPEQYF. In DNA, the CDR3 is TGTGCCAGCAGTGATCCCCGAACGGCGGGGGGACCCGAACAGTACTTC.

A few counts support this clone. DNA for the CDR3: TGTGCCAGCAGAATCCAAGCGGATCTGGGAGGCTACACCTTC. Translated: CASRIQADLGGYTF. The chain links TRBV6-5 to TRBJ1-2; D remains unclear. Germline V gene lookup returns CDR1 MNHEY and CDR2 SVGAGI. This CDR3 contains 14 residues. Trimming removed 6 bases from V and 8 bases from J, with 19 bases in between.

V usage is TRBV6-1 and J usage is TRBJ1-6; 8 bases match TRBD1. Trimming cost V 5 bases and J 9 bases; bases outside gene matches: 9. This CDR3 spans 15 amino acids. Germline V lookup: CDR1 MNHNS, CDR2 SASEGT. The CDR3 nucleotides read TGTGCCAGCAGTTGGCAACAGGGGGTTATTTCACCCCTCCACTTT. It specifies CASSWQQGVISPLHF.